What follows are 20 T cell receptor beta chains derived from one specimen sequenced in a study of cytomegalovirus exposure and HLA in healthy donors. Amplification used 60 Vbeta primers and 13 Jbeta primers. Repertoires were generated with immunoSEQ multiplex PCR, while TCRdb's copy carries only in-frame clones and drops some. This sample has about 75,000 clones, with around 80% found just once. Sequencing used PBMCs. The receptors originated from a man between 18 and 35 years old in good health and CMV-seronegative.

This chain links TRBV9 with TRBJ2-6, with TRBD1 identical over 7 bases. CDR1 and CDR2 from the germline V gene are SGDLS and YYNGEE. The J segment lost 2 bases and the V segment lost 5 bases, leaving 4 bases of the junction unmatched. The CDR3 consists of 15 residues. The DNA of the CDR3 is TGTGCCAGCAGGAACACAGGGGCTGGGGCCAACGTCCTGACTTTC. It encodes CASRNTGAGANVLTF.

The V gene is TRBV7-9, the J gene TRBJ2-1; no clear D gene. The V and J ends lost 7 bases and 10 bases respectively, with 14 bases between them. The germline V gene encodes CDR1 SEHNR and CDR2 FQNEAQ (reference sequence). CDR3 length: 12 amino acids. CDR3 in amino acids: CASISPNREQFF. As DNA, the CDR3 is TGTGCCAGCATCTCACCCAACAGAGAGCAGTTCTTC.

The chain carries TRBV28 and TRBJ2-4; D is undetermined. This CDR3 comprises 13 residues. Trimming took 6 bases from V and 2 from J, leaving 8 bases between them. CDR1 and CDR2 from the germline V gene are MDHEN and SYDVKM. CDR3 sequence reads: CASSLGPKNIQYF. The DNA for the CDR3 is TGTGCCAGCAGCCTGGGCCCCAAAAACATTCAGTACTTC.

V usage is TRBV7-8 and J usage is TRBJ2-5; TRBD1 is a possible D gene (6 bases). V was cut by 4 bases and J by 2 bases, with 11 bases left in between. This CDR3 region has 14 residues. The germline V gene has CDR1 SGHVS and CDR2 FQNEAQ. The CDR3 DNA sequence: TGTGCCAGCAGCTCTGGACAGAGACAAGAGACCCAGTACTTC. Amino acids: CASSSGQRQETQYF.

The sample holds one count of this clone. Its ends do not fully match the called genes, so a read error is possible. The rearrangement uses TRBV30 and TRBJ1-4, with a tentative D call TRBD1 (6 bases). Germline V lookup: CDR1 GTSNPN, CDR2 SVGIG (reference sequence). CDR3 size: 17 residues. The CDR3 sequence is CGWSNSNRERYDEKLFF. Written as DNA, the CDR3 is TGTGGCTGGAGTAACTCCAACAGGGAGAGGTACGATGAAAAACTGTTTTTT.

The V gene is TRBV28, the J gene TRBJ2-7; D is perhaps TRBD2 (7 bases). Germline loops: CDR1 MDHEN, CDR2 SYDVKM. V was pared by 5 bases and J by 1 base, with 21 bases between. The CDR3 contains 17 residues. The CDR3 loop reads CASSLSGGPRRSYEQYF. CDR3 DNA: TGTGCCAGCAGTCTCTCCGGGGGGCCGCGCAGATCCTACGAGCAGTACTTC. The whole variable domain, filled in from reference TRBV28 and TRBJ2-7, reads DVKVTQSSRYLVKRTGEKVFLECVQDMDHENMFWYRQDPGLGLRLIYFSYDVKMKEKGDIPEGYSVSREKKERFSLILESASTNQTSMYLCASSLSGGPRRSYEQYFGPGTRLTVT.

The rearrangement uses TRBV11-2 and TRBJ1-3; 7 bases align to TRBD1. The CDR3 runs 19 residues. CDR1 is SGHAT and CDR2 is FQNNGV in the germline V gene. J gave up 0 bases and V 3 bases, and 14 bases lay outside the gene matches. CDR3 bases: TGTGCCAGCAGCTTCAAGAACCTACAGGGGCTCCACTCTGGAAACACCATATATTTT. This sequence encodes CASSFKNLQGLHSGNTIYF.

The chain couples TRBV28 to TRBJ1-2, with 10 bases lining up with TRBD1. J lost 7 bases, V lost 7 bases, and 9 bases had no gene match. CDR1 is MDHEN, CDR2 SYDVKM, per germline. The CDR3 loop spans 14 amino acids. The CDR3 here is CASNPPGQGLGYTF. The DNA for the CDR3 is TGTGCCAGCAATCCTCCGGGACAGGGGCTTGGCTACACCTTC.

This sequence joins TRBV5-1 and TRBJ1-1; TRBD1 aligns across 7 bases. V was clipped by 5 bases and J by 3 bases; unmatched bases: 10. Germline CDR1 and CDR2: SGHRS and YFSETQ. This CDR3 has 15 amino acids. The CDR3 loop reads CASSSHRGTDTEAFF. The CDR3 nucleotides are TGCGCCAGCAGTTCTCACAGGGGAACGGACACTGAAGCTTTCTTT.

V is TRBV6-4 and J is TRBJ2-2; D is perhaps TRBD2 (5 bases). The CDR3 has 12 residues. Germline lookup yields CDR1 MRHNA and CDR2 SNTAGT. V lost 2 bases, J lost 11 bases, and 9 bases lay in between. The CDR3, as DNA: TGTGCCAGCAGTGACATCCGGGGTGAGCTGTTTTTT. Amino acid sequence: CASSDIRGELFF.

The count of this clone is one. This sequence joins TRBV27 and TRBJ2-7; 7 bases agree with TRBD2. V lost 6 bases and J lost 2; bases outside the gene matches: 16. Looked up from germline, CDR1 is MNHEY and CDR2 is SMNVEV (reference sequence). CDR3 length: 17 amino acids. Here the CDR3 reads CASRPLGGTPLTYEQYF. CDR3 DNA sequence: TGTGCCAGCAGACCATTGGGGGGGACGCCCCTAACCTACGAGCAGTACTTC.

This clone was seen just once. CDR3 DNA sequence: TGTGCCAGCAGTTTGGGGCAGGGGGGTCAGCCCCAGCATTTT. The encoded protein is CASSLGQGGQPQHF. The chain couples TRBV28 to TRBJ1-5, with 7 bases identical to TRBD1. J was trimmed by 6 bases and V by 3 bases; bases with no gene match: 5. CDR3 size: 14 residues. The germline gives CDR1 MDHEN, CDR2 SYDVKM.

J is TRBJ1-2 and V is TRBV9; no clear D. CDR3 length: 13 amino acids. V dropped 7 bases and J dropped 4 bases, with 14 bases sitting between them. Germline CDR1 and CDR2: SGDLS and YYNGEE. The CDR3 nucleotides are TGTGCCAGCGGTTTGGGGAGTGCCTATGGCTACACCTTC. This encodes CASGLGSAYGYTF.

V usage is TRBV6-5 and J usage is TRBJ2-7; weak D call: TRBD1 (6 bases). Trimming left V 8 bases short and J 6 bases short, with 20 bases between. This CDR3 is 14 amino acids long. Germline assignment: CDR1 MNHEY and CDR2 SVGAGI. CDR3 nucleotides: TGTGCCAGCGCCTTCTCCTGGGGGCCGGGCGAGCAGTACTTC. As protein: CASAFSWGPGEQYF.

This chain links TRBV7-9 with TRBJ2-7, with 11 positions matching TRBD2. The CDR3 runs 16 residues. V was pared by 5 bases and J by 2 bases, with 8 bases of the junction left unmatched. CDR1 is SEHNR, CDR2 FQNEAQ, per germline (reference sequence). The CDR3: CASSHPGTSGTYEQYF. CDR3 bases: TGTGCCAGCAGCCACCCCGGGACTAGCGGCACCTACGAGCAGTACTTC.

This chain uses TRBV7-3 with TRBJ1-2; D not resolved. The CDR3 totals 16 residues. The V end lost 0 bases, the J end lost 0 bases, and 11 bases lay between the germline ends. Germline CDR1 is SGHTA and CDR2 is FQGTGA. The CDR3 spells CASSLTSGISNYGYTF. CDR3 coding DNA: TGTGCCAGCAGCTTAACGAGCGGGATCTCTAACTATGGCTACACCTTC.

CDR3 in DNA: TGTGCCAGCAGCGTGGACAGTTATCCGTACAATGAGCAGTTCTTC. Protein product: CASSVDSYPYNEQFF. The V call is TRBV5-6, the J call TRBJ2-1; a possible D gene is TRBD1 (6 bases). The CDR3 spans 15 residues. CDR1 is SGHDT and CDR2 is YYEEEE in the germline V gene. V lost 4 bases and J lost 4, with 15 bases in between.

This rearrangement joins TRBV10-1 to TRBJ2-7, with 9 bases lining up with TRBD1. J lost 2 bases, V lost 6 bases, and 5 bases had no gene match. Germline-derived CDR1 and CDR2 are WNHNN and SYGVQD (reference sequence). This CDR3 has 14 amino acids. CDR3 coding DNA: TGCGCCAGCAGCGAGGGACAGGGCCCCTACGAGCAGTACTTC. As protein: CASSEGQGPYEQYF.

The V and J genes are TRBV6-1 and TRBJ2-5; 7 bases match TRBD2. This CDR3 contains 16 residues. The V and J ends lost 2 bases and 1 base, in that order; junction bases with no gene match: 7. Germline V gene lookup returns CDR1 MNHNS and CDR2 SASEGT. CDR3 in amino acids: CASSERPAGIQETQYF. CDR3 DNA sequence: TGTGCCAGCAGTGAACGGCCAGCGGGGATCCAAGAGACCCAGTACTTC.

This clone was seen a handful of times. The genes are TRBV30 and TRBJ2-5, with D possibly matching TRBD2 (5 bases). V was trimmed by 1 base and J by 5 bases, leaving 14 bases between them. In germline, CDR1 is GTSNPN, CDR2 SVGIG (reference sequence). The CDR3 has 14 residues. CDR3 region: CAWSATGILETQYF. As DNA, the CDR3 is TGTGCCTGGAGTGCAACGGGGATCCTGGAGACCCAGTACTTC. The variable domain in full, with the rest retrieved from reference TRBV30 and TRBJ2-5, is SQTIHQWPATLVQPVGSPLSLECTVEGTSNPNLYWYRQAAGRGLQLLFYSVGIGQISSEVPQNLSASRPQDRQFILSSKKLLLSDSGFYLCAWSATGILETQYFGPGTRLLVL.